One sample yielded the 9 T cell receptor beta chains listed below, sequenced in a study of Ad26.COV2.S vaccination and SARS-CoV-2 variants. Treatment given: about 20 received Ad26.COV2.S at low or high dose, single or two shots; about 5 received placebo; per-sample allocation not given. Sample collection was performed on day 63 after the first vaccine or placebo injection. The assay was immunoSEQ multiplex PCR, and TCRdb's table has in-frame clones only and misses some. The data hold 380,000 or so clones, with 80% to 90% observed a single time. Sequenced material: peripheral blood, taken in a trial of Ad26.COV2.S vaccine versus placebo. These receptor sequences come from a person aged 18-65 years who received the Ad26.COV2.S COVID-19 vaccine or a placebo.

The CDR3 spells CASSLDLGHQPQHF. CDR3 nucleotide sequence: TGTGCCAGCAGCTTAGACTTGGGCCATCAGCCCCAGCATTTT. The rearrangement uses TRBV11-2 and TRBJ1-5; D unclear. CDR3 length: 14 amino acids. Trimming shortened V by 0 bases and J by 5 bases, and 8 bases separated the two germline ends. CDR1 is SGHAT, CDR2 FQNNGV, per germline.

This rearrangement joins TRBV7-9 to TRBJ2-1; D ambiguous. Germline V gene data show CDR1 as SEHNR and CDR2 as FQNEAQ (reference sequence). The CDR3 length is 11 residues. V lost 0 bases and J lost 14, with 8 bases in between. CDR3 sequence: CASSLARPKFF. CDR3 in DNA: TGTGCCAGCAGCTTAGCGAGGCCGAAGTTCTTC.

The chain carries TRBV4-2 and TRBJ2-7, with D possibly TRBD1 on 6 matching bases. Between the trimmed V and J ends, which lost 2 bases and 2 bases, there was a span of 13 bases. Germline V CDR1 and CDR2: LGHNA, YNFKEQ. CDR3 length: 15 residues. For the CDR3, the DNA is TGTGCCAGCAGCCAAACGGACAGCCCTACCTACGAGCAGTACTTC. Translated, it gives CASSQTDSPTYEQYF.

The chain combines TRBV7-2 with TRBJ1-2; 9 bases are shared with TRBD1. The CDR3 sequence is 16 residues long. With 5 bases clipped from V and 4 bases from J, the junction kept 11 bases outside the gene matches. Looked up from germline, CDR1 is SGHTA and CDR2 is FQGNSA. This CDR3 reads CASSPGQGSLSYGYTF. For the CDR3, the DNA is TGTGCCAGCAGCCCGGGACAGGGCTCGCTATCCTATGGCTACACCTTC.

The rearrangement uses TRBV6-5 and TRBJ1-6; D gene ambiguous. V lost 6 bases and J lost 7, with 13 bases in between. CDR3 length equals 14 residues. Per the germline V gene, CDR1 is MNHEY and CDR2 is SVGAGI. CDR3 in DNA: TGTGCCAGCAGCTCGGTGGGTCTGAATTCACCCCTCCACTTT. It translates to CASSSVGLNSPLHF.

The chain links TRBV27 to TRBJ2-3, with TRBD1 matching 8 bases. Germline V gene sequence: CDR1 MNHEY, CDR2 SMNVEV (reference sequence). The CDR3 contains 14 residues. Trimming took 3 bases from V and 2 from J; bases not matched to a gene: 1. The CDR3 DNA sequence: TGTGCCAGCAGTTTGGACAGGGACACAGATACGCAGTATTTT. Amino acid sequence: CASSLDRDTDTQYF.

In its sample, this clone was seen a few times. The rearrangement uses TRBV5-8 and TRBJ1-1; D is ambiguous. The CDR3 has 13 residues. With 5 bases removed from V and 5 bases from J, the gap between germline ends came to 13 bases. Per the germline V gene, CDR1 is SGHTS and CDR2 is YDEGEE. The DNA of the CDR3 is TGTGCCAGCAGGATTTTGACCCGGACTGAAGCTTTCTTT. Protein product: CASRILTRTEAFF.

V and J are TRBV19 and TRBJ2-7; 8 positions agree with TRBD2. J lost 3 bases, V lost 5 bases, and 9 bases had no gene match. Germline V lookup: CDR1 LNHDA, CDR2 SQIVND (reference sequence). This CDR3 comprises 15 residues. The CDR3 loop is CASSAPGLGIYEQYF. In nucleotides, the CDR3 is TGTGCCAGTAGTGCTCCGGGACTAGGGATCTACGAGCAGTACTTC.

This chain joins TRBV18 and TRBJ2-5; no firm D call. The CDR3 runs to 15 residues. V lost 1 base and J lost 5, with 14 bases in between. The V gene's germline CDR1 is KGHSH and CDR2 LQKENI. The CDR3 DNA follows: TGTGCCAGCTCACCACTGGCAAATCCGGTTGAGACCCAGTACTTC. It is translated as CASSPLANPVETQYF. The full variable domain, rest sourced from reference TRBV18 and TRBJ2-5, is NAGVMQNPRHLVRRRGQEARLRCSPMKGHSHVYWYRQLPEEGLKFMVYLQKENIIDESGMPKERFSAEFPKEGPSILRIQQVVRGDSAAYFCASSPLANPVETQYFGPGTRLLVL.